This T cell receptor beta chain was sequenced during a study of shared clonotypes between healthy human individuals. About the research overall: The cohort had a couple of women and a few men, ages 18 to 49.

Study-wide results and limits: Across subsets, estimated richness was generally greater for naive than for memory populations. The study found roughly 5% of naive CD4 clonotypes shared across a handful of donors.

Produced via immunoSEQ multiplex PCR; TCRdb's table is partial and in-frame only. The data hold some 1,900,000 clones, with about 95% observed a single time. Germline V gene lookup returns CDR1 GTSNPN and CDR2 SVGIG (reference sequence). This CDR3 comprises 12 residues. V was trimmed by 1 base and J by 9 bases, leaving 12 bases between them. On this clone itself: What it binds is not known.

CD8 cells classed as naive were CD45RO-negative and positively selected for CCR7, excluding terminally differentiated effector memory CD45RA+ cells. This rearrangement joins TRBV30 to TRBJ1-1; D ambiguous. Sample: naive CD8+ T cells sorted from blood. The clonotype originates from a man between 18 and 29 years old in good health. The CDR3 region has the DNA TGTGCCTGGAGTGAAGTTAGCGCGAAAGCTTTCTTT. Its translation is CAWSEVSAKAFF.